What follows are 14 T cell receptor beta chains derived from one specimen sequenced in a study of blood T cell repertoires in COVID-19. Method: immunoSEQ multiplex PCR; TCRdb's copy keeps in-frame clones and lacks some. The sample carries 70,000 to 80,000 clones, around 83% recorded once. The sample comprised peripheral blood. These receptors all come from an elderly man with acute or convalescent COVID-19.

V and J are TRBV24-1 and TRBJ1-2, with D perhaps TRBD1 (5 bases). The germline V gene encodes CDR1 KGHDR and CDR2 SFDVKD. V dropped 4 bases and J dropped 12 bases, with 20 bases sitting between them. The CDR3 has 14 residues. The DNA of the CDR3 is TGTGCCACCAGTGACCCCCCGCGGGGGTCCGGGGACACCTTC. The encoded protein is CATSDPPRGSGDTF.

The chain is built from TRBV7-6 and TRBJ2-1; 11 positions match TRBD2. The germline V gene has CDR1 SGHVS and CDR2 FNYEAQ. Unmatched junction bases numbered 2, after V lost 2 bases and J lost 2 bases. The CDR3 totals 16 residues. The DNA of the CDR3 is TGTGCCAGCAGCTTAACTAGCGGGGGCACCTACAATGAGCAGTTCTTC. Its translation: CASSLTSGGTYNEQFF. Full variable domain (remainder filled in from reference TRBV7-6 and TRBJ2-1): GAGVSQSPRYKVTKRGQDVALRCDPISGHVSLYWYRQALGQGPEFLTYFNYEAQQDKSGLPNDRFSAERPEGSISTLTIQRTEQRDSAMYRCASSLTSGGTYNEQFFGPGTRLTVL.

The chain employs TRBV18 and TRBJ1-1; a weak D match, TRBD1 (6 bases). CDR3 length equals 15 residues. Deletions cut 2 bases from V and 1 base from J, with 11 bases between. Germline V CDR1 and CDR2: KGHSH, LQKENI. The CDR3 here is CASSPIGDKNTEAFF. The CDR3 DNA follows: TGTGCCAGCTCACCAATCGGGGACAAGAACACTGAAGCTTTCTTT.

V and J are TRBV24-1 and TRBJ2-2; 7 nucleotides match TRBD1. From germline, CDR1 is KGHDR and CDR2 SFDVKD. J lost 4 bases, V lost 3 bases, and 10 bases had no gene match. The CDR3 totals 17 residues. The CDR3 DNA sequence: TGTGCCACCAGTGATCCCGGGGACAGTGGGATCACCGGGGAGCTGTTTTTT. Residues: CATSDPGDSGITGELFF.

This chain joins TRBV18 and TRBJ2-7; 7 nucleotides agree with TRBD2. The CDR3 covers 16 residues. CDR1 KGHSH and CDR2 LQKENI come from the germline V gene. J lost 1 base, V lost 2 bases, and 8 bases had no gene match. The CDR3 coding sequence is TGTGCCAGCTCACCATTTGCTAGCGGAGCTTCCTACGAGCAGTACTTC. Encoded protein: CASSPFASGASYEQYF.

J is TRBJ1-2 and V is TRBV28, with 7 positions matching TRBD1. Germline trimming cut 3 bases from V and 2 bases from J; bases unmatched to any gene: 3. The CDR3 sequence is 14 residues long. From germline, CDR1 is MDHEN and CDR2 SYDVKM. CDR3 sequence: CASSLWGQNYGYTF. CDR3 bases: TGTGCCAGCAGTTTGTGGGGACAGAACTATGGCTACACCTTC.

This clone was found once. The J gene is TRBJ1-1, the V gene TRBV19; 7 bases are shared with TRBD1. CDR1 is LNHDA, CDR2 SQIVND, per germline (reference sequence). The ends lost 4 bases at V and 5 bases at J; junction bases unmatched: 4. The length of the CDR3 is 13 residues. CDR3 in DNA: TGTGCCAGTAGTAAAGGGGGCCGGACTGAAGCTTTCTTT. Residues: CASSKGGRTEAFF.

The gene calls are TRBV4-1 and TRBJ2-3, with a possible D match to TRBD2 (6 bases). Germline V CDR1 and CDR2: MGHRA, YSYEKL. The V end lost 2 bases, the J end lost 2 bases, and 17 bases lay between the germline ends. The CDR3 length is 17 residues. This CDR3 reads CASSQSLPGDSTDTQYF. CDR3 in DNA: TGCGCCAGCAGCCAAAGTCTTCCGGGGGACTCCACAGATACGCAGTATTTT.

The chain recombines TRBV19 with TRBJ1-2, with D possibly TRBD1 on 6 matching bases. The ends were cut back, 5 bases at V and 2 bases at J, with 9 bases in the middle. CDR3 length equals 13 residues. Germline assignment: CDR1 LNHDA and CDR2 SQIVND (reference sequence). The CDR3: CASSLDRNYGYTF. The CDR3 DNA is TGTGCCAGTAGTCTGGACAGAAACTATGGCTACACCTTC.

CDR3 sequence: CASSPQIQGAASSGANVLTF. Written as DNA, the CDR3 is TGTGCCAGCTCACCGCAAATACAGGGGGCTGCGTCGTCTGGGGCCAACGTCCTGACTTTC. V gene TRBV18 combines with J gene TRBJ2-6, with TRBD1 matching over 9 bases. This CDR3 is built from 20 residues. V lost 3 bases, J lost 1 base, and 13 bases stayed unmatched. Per germline, CDR1 KGHSH and CDR2 LQKENI.

This chain links TRBV7-2 with TRBJ2-1; 8 bases are a match to TRBD1. This CDR3 comprises 15 residues. Germline V gene lookup returns CDR1 SGHTA and CDR2 FQGNSA. Trimming took 4 bases from V and 8 from J; bases not matched to a gene: 10. The CDR3 sequence: CASSSWGRGLYEQFF. CDR3 sequence (DNA): TGTGCCAGCAGCTCCTGGGGCAGGGGGCTTTATGAGCAGTTCTTC.

This chain links TRBV9 with TRBJ1-3; 7 nucleotides line up with TRBD1. J gave up 3 bases and V 7 bases, and 7 bases lay outside the gene matches. CDR3 size: 14 residues. The germline CDR1 and CDR2 sequences are SGDLS and YYNGEE. CDR3 residues: CASGGQGDGNTIYF. The CDR3 nucleotides read TGTGCCAGCGGAGGGCAGGGGGATGGAAACACCATATATTTT.

The rearrangement joins TRBV5-1 to TRBJ2-6; the D gene is possibly TRBD1 (6 bases). Trimming cost V 3 bases and J 2 bases, with 12 bases left between them. Germline lookup yields CDR1 SGHRS and CDR2 YFSETQ. The CDR3 spans 16 residues. The chain's CDR3 is CASSSQGNTGANVLTF. In DNA form, the CDR3 reads TGCGCCAGCAGCTCCCAGGGGAACACTGGGGCCAACGTCCTGACTTTC.

This chain uses TRBV4-3 with TRBJ1-5; 7 bases fit TRBD1. After removal of 5 bases from V and 1 base from J, the junction contained 5 bases not matched to a gene. The CDR3 runs 15 residues. The V gene's germline CDR1 is LGHNA and CDR2 YSLEER. The CDR3 DNA sequence: TGCGCCAGCAGCTTCGACAGGGTAAGCAATCAGCCCCAGCATTTT. The encoded protein is CASSFDRVSNQPQHF.